Presented here are 14 T cell receptor beta chains from one specimen sequenced in a study of T cell responses to AZD1222 COVID-19 vaccine. Here immunoSEQ multiplex PCR was the method, and the copy in TCRdb shows in-frame clones only, minus some. Here the sample spans around 110,000 clones, about 90% being singletons. Here the sequenced sample was peripheral blood, taken on day 0 of AZD1222 vaccination. The origin of the receptors is an adult in good health.

This chain uses TRBV9 with TRBJ2-3; 7 bases line up with TRBD1. The CDR3 is made up of 15 amino acids. Germline V gene data show CDR1 as SGDLS and CDR2 as YYNGEE. Losses at the gene ends were 7 bases for V and 6 bases for J; bases not matched to a gene: 14. The CDR3 is CASSLPGQAGDTQYF. The CDR3 DNA sequence: TGTGCCAGCTCGCTCCCAGGACAGGCCGGGGATACGCAGTATTTT.

V usage is TRBV9 and J usage is TRBJ2-3; D gene unclear. The CDR3 is made up of 13 amino acids. CDR1 is SGDLS and CDR2 is YYNGEE in the germline V gene. The ends were cut back, 4 bases at V and 6 bases at J, with 12 bases in the middle. The CDR3 here is CASSPPPADTQYF. The DNA of the CDR3 is TGTGCCAGCAGCCCTCCACCAGCGGATACGCAGTATTTT.

The rearrangement uses TRBV27 and TRBJ1-1; a weak D match, TRBD1 (5 bases). V was trimmed by 5 bases and J by 7 bases, leaving 14 bases between them. The CDR3 is 13 residues long. Germline V lookup: CDR1 MNHEY, CDR2 SMNVEV (reference sequence). The CDR3: CASSPPGGVEAFF. In DNA, the CDR3 is TGTGCCAGCAGTCCCCCGGGAGGGGTTGAAGCTTTCTTT.

The chain uses TRBV28 and TRBJ2-4; 10 bases align to TRBD1. The ends lost 2 bases at V and 0 bases at J; junction bases unmatched: 4. The CDR3 loop spans 17 amino acids. Germline CDR1 MDHEN, CDR2 SYDVKM. For the CDR3, the DNA is TGTGCCAGCAGTTTAGGGACAGGGGAAGAAGCCAAAAACATTCAGTACTTC. As protein: CASSLGTGEEAKNIQYF.

The J gene is TRBJ2-3, the V gene TRBV11-3, with D perhaps assigned TRBD1 or TRBD2 (5 bases each). V was trimmed by 5 bases and J by 8 bases, leaving 11 bases between them. This CDR3 has 12 amino acids. Germline V gene data show CDR1 as SGHNT and CDR2 as YENEEA. The DNA for the CDR3 is TGTGCCAGCAGCCACACTGGGGGTACGCAGTATTTT. Its translation is CASSHTGGTQYF.

The chain employs TRBV10-3 and TRBJ1-1, with 11 bases matching TRBD1. Germline loops: CDR1 ENHRY, CDR2 SYGVKD. The CDR3 contains 16 residues. With 4 bases clipped from V and 1 base from J, the junction kept 5 bases outside the gene matches. The CDR3 reads CAISGRTGGANTEAFF. Written as DNA, the CDR3 is TGTGCCATCAGTGGGAGGACAGGGGGCGCGAACACTGAAGCTTTCTTT.

The chain joins TRBV5-5 to TRBJ1-5; 8 bases line up with TRBD1. The trim removed 3 bases at V and 4 bases at J, leaving 3 bases unmatched. Germline CDR1 SGHKS, CDR2 YYEKEE (reference sequence). CDR3 length equals 14 residues. DNA for the CDR3: TGTGCCAGCAGCTCGACAGGGGATAATCAGCCCCAGCATTTT. This translates into CASSSTGDNQPQHF.

A few counts support this clone. J is TRBJ1-1 and V is TRBV28, with D unresolved. V gave up 7 bases and J gave up 6 bases, with 12 bases separating them. This CDR3 is built from 12 residues. Germline assignment: CDR1 MDHEN and CDR2 SYDVKM. The CDR3 DNA reads as TGTGCCAGCATTTCGGATACCGCTGAAGCTTTCTTT. Translated: CASISDTAEAFF.

This CDR3 is CASTTLAGQSYEQYF. The CDR3 DNA sequence: TGTGCCAGCACCACACTAGCGGGGCAGTCCTACGAGCAGTACTTC. The V and J genes are TRBV6-5 and TRBJ2-7, with 10 bases that match TRBD2. The CDR3 has 15 residues. CDR1 and CDR2 (germline): MNHEY, SVGAGI. J gave up 1 base and V 7 bases, and 7 bases lay outside the gene matches.

In its sample, this clone was seen once. This chain connects TRBV5-1 to TRBJ2-6; D is uncertain. V lost 7 bases and J lost 2, with 10 bases in between. This CDR3 is built from 14 residues. CDR1 is SGHRS and CDR2 is YFSETQ in the germline V gene. Written as DNA, the CDR3 is TGCGCCAGCGGCAACATAGCTGGGGCCAACGTCCTGACTTTC. It specifies CASGNIAGANVLTF.

This chain links TRBV10-3 with TRBJ1-1; D is undetermined. This CDR3 has 13 amino acids. V was trimmed by 4 bases and J by 2 bases, leaving 8 bases between them. Germline V gene data show CDR1 as ENHRY and CDR2 as SYGVKD. The CDR3 loop is CAISGRGNTEAFF. Written as DNA, the CDR3 is TGTGCCATCAGTGGGAGAGGCAACACTGAAGCTTTCTTT.

J is TRBJ1-1 and V is TRBV6-5; D remains ambiguous. There are 13 residues in the CDR3. The germline V gene encodes CDR1 MNHEY and CDR2 SVGAGI. V lost 6 bases and J lost 0, with 8 bases in between. The CDR3 spells CASSRTMNTEAFF. The DNA for the CDR3 is TGTGCCAGCAGCCGCACTATGAACACTGAAGCTTTCTTT.

The rearrangement uses TRBV24-1 and TRBJ2-5; D is ambiguous. Trimming shortened V by 3 bases and J by 5 bases, and 12 bases separated the two germline ends. This CDR3 is built from 14 residues. Germline CDR1 and CDR2: KGHDR and SFDVKD. The DNA of the CDR3 is TGTGCCACCAGTGATCTCAAACTGGGGGAGACCCAGTACTTC. This sequence encodes CATSDLKLGETQYF.

The chain carries TRBV15 and TRBJ1-4; TRBD1 might be the D (5 bases). The CDR3 consists of 16 residues. The germline CDR1 and CDR2 sequences are LNHNV and YYDKDF (reference sequence). V lost 2 bases and J lost 6, with 16 bases in between. This CDR3 is CATSRNQPGSDEKLFF. CDR3 coding DNA: TGTGCCACCAGCAGAAACCAGCCAGGGTCGGATGAAAAACTGTTTTTT. Full variable domain (remainder filled in from reference TRBV15 and TRBJ1-4): DAMVIQNPRYQVTQFGKPVTLSCSQTLNHNVMYWYQQKSSQAPKLLFHYYDKDFNNEADTPDNFQSRRPNTSFCFLDIRSPGLGDTAMYLCATSRNQPGSDEKLFFGSGTQLSVL.